This T cell receptor (beta chain) was recorded in a study of OX40 agonist ivuxolimab in advanced cancers. Study context: Patients assigned to dose escalation were diagnosed with hepatocellular carcinoma, melanoma, renal cell or head and neck cancer. Partial response was recorded in three patients: one hepatocellular carcinoma and two cutaneous melanoma cases. It was permissible to have had prior anti-PD-1, anti-PD-L1 or anti-CTLA-4 therapy, and 40% had some.

V dropped 2 bases and J dropped 5; count of bases not matched to a gene: 7. CDR1 is MNHEY, CDR2 SMNVEV, per germline (reference sequence). The CDR3 runs to 16 residues. Blood sampling took place at baseline, cycle 4 day 1, and cycle 7 day 1. Assay: immunoSEQ multiplex PCR; the TCRdb copy retains only in-frame clones and omits some. The sample lists about 82,000 clones, over 65% occurring once. This TCR was sampled from an adult with an advanced solid tumor such as melanoma, head and neck, liver or kidney cancer. This chain connects TRBV27 to TRBJ2-5, with 11 bases matching TRBD1. Sequences were derived from CD4+ or CD8+ T cells sorted from blood, sampled in a trial of the OX40 agonist ivuxolimab. In nucleotides, the CDR3 is TGTGCCAGCAGTTTAAAGGACAGGGGGCACACGGAGACCCAGTACTTC. Translation gives CASSLKDRGHTETQYF.